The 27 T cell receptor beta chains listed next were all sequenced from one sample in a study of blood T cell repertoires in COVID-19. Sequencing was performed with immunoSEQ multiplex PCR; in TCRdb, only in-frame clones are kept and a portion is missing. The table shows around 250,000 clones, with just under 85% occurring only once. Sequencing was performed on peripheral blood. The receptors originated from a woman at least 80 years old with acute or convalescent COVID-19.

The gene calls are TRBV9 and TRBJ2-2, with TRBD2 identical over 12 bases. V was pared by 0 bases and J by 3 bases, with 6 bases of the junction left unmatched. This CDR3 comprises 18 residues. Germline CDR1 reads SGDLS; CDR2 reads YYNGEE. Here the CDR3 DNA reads TGTGCCAGCAGCGTAGCTAGCGGGAGGGCCCTTGACACCGGGGAGCTGTTTTTT. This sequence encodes CASSVASGRALDTGELFF.

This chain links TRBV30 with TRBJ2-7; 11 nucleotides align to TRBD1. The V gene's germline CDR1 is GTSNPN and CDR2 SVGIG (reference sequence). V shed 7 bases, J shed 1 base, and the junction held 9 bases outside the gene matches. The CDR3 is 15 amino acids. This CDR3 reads CASKLRDRGSYEQYF. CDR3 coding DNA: TGTGCCTCAAAACTCCGGGACAGGGGGTCCTACGAGCAGTACTTC.

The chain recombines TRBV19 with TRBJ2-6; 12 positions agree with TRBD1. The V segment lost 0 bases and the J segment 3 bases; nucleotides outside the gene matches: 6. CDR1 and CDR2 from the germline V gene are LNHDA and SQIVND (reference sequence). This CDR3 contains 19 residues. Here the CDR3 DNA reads TGTGCCAGTAGTATAGACCCCGGGACAGGGGGCGGTGGGGCCAACGTCCTGACTTTC. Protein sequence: CASSIDPGTGGGGANVLTF.

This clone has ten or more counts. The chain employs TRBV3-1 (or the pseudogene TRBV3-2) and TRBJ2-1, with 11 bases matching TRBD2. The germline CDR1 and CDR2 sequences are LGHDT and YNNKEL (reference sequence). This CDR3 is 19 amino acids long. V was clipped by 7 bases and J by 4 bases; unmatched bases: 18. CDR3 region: CASNPRTTSGVLSYNEQFF. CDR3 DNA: TGTGCCAGCAACCCCCGAACGACTAGCGGGGTGTTAAGTTACAATGAGCAGTTCTTC.

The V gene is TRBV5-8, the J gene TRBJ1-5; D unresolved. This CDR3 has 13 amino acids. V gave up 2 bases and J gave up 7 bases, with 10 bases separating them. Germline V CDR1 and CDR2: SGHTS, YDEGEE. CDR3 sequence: CASSLDKSQPQHF. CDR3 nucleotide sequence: TGTGCCAGCAGCTTAGACAAGTCCCAGCCCCAGCATTTT.

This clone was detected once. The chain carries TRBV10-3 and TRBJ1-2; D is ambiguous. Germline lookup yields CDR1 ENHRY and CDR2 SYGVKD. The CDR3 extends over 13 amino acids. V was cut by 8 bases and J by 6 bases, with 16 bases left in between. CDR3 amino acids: CAIPSGGGDGYTF. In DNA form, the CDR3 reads TGTGCCATCCCCTCGGGAGGCGGGGATGGCTACACCTTC.

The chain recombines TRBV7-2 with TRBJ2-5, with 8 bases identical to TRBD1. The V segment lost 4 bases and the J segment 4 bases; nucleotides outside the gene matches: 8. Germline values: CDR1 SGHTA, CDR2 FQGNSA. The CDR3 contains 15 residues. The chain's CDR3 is CASSSRTGLGETQYF. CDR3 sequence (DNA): TGTGCCAGCAGCTCGCGGACAGGGCTGGGAGAGACCCAGTACTTC. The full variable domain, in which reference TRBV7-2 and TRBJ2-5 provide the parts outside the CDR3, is GAGVSQSPSNKVTEKGKDVELRCDPISGHTALYWYRQSLGQGLEFLIYFQGNSAPDKSGLPSDRFSAERTGGSVSTLTIQRTQQEDSAVYLCASSSRTGLGETQYFGPGTRLLVL.

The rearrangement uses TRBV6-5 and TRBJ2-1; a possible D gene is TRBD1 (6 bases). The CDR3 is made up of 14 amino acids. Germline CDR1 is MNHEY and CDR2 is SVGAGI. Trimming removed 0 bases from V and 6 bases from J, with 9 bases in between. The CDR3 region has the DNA TGTGCCAGCAGTTACTCATACAGGGCCAATGAGCAGTTCTTC. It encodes CASSYSYRANEQFF.

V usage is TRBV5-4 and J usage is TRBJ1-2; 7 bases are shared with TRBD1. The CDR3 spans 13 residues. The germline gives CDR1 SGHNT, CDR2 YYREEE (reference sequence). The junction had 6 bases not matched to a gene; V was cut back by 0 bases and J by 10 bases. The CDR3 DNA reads TGTGCCAGCAGCTTGGCCATAGGACAGGCCTACACCTTC. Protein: CASSLAIGQAYTF.

This CDR3 is CASSFRRGEAFF. The CDR3 DNA reads as TGTGCCAGTAGTTTCCGACGAGGTGAAGCTTTCTTT. The chain links TRBV19 to TRBJ1-1; D not resolved. The V gene lost 5 bases and the J gene lost 7 bases, with 11 bases spanning the gap. Germline V CDR1 and CDR2: LNHDA, SQIVND (reference sequence). The CDR3 runs 12 residues.

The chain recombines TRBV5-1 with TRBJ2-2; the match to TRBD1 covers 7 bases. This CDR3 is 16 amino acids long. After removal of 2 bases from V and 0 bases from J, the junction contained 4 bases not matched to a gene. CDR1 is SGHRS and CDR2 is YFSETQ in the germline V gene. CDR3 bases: TGCGCCAGCAGCTTTAGAGGGGGCTCGAACACCGGGGAGCTGTTTTTT. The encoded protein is CASSFRGGSNTGELFF.

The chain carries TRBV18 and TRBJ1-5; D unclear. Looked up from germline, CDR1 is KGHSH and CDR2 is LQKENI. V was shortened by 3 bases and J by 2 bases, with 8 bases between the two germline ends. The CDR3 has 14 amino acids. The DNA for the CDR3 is TGTGCCAGCTCACCTAGTCCTGGCAATCAGCCCCAGCATTTT. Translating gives CASSPSPGNQPQHF.

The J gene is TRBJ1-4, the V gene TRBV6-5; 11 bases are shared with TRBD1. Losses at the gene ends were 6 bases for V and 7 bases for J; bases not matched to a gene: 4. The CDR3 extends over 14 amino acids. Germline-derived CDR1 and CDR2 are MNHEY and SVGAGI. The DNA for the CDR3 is TGTGCCAGCAGCCGGGACAGGGGGGCTGAAAAACTGTTTTTT. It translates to CASSRDRGAEKLFF.

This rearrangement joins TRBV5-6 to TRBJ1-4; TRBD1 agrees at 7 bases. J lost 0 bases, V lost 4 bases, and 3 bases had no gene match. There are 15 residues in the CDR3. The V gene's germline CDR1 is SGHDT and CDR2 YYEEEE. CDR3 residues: CASSGTDATNEKLFF. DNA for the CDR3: TGTGCCAGCAGCGGGACAGACGCAACTAATGAAAAACTGTTTTTT.

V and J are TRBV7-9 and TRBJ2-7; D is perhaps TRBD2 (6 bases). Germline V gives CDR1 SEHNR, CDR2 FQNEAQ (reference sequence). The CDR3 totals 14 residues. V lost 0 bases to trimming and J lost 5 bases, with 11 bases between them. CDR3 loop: CASSLAAGSDEQYF. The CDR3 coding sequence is TGTGCCAGCAGCTTAGCTGCGGGGTCCGACGAGCAGTACTTC.

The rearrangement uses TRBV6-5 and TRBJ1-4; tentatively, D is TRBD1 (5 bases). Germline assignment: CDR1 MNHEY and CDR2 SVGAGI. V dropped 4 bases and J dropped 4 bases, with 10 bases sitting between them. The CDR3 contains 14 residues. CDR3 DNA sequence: TGTGCCAGCAGTTTCCGACAGTATAATGAAAAACTGTTTTTT. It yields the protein CASSFRQYNEKLFF.

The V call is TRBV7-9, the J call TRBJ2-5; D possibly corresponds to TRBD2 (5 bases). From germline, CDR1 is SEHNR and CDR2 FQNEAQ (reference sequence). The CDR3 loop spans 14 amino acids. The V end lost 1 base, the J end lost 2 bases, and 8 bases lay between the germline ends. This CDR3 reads CASSLGTLQETQYF. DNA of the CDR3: TGTGCCAGCAGCTTAGGGACTTTACAAGAGACCCAGTACTTC.

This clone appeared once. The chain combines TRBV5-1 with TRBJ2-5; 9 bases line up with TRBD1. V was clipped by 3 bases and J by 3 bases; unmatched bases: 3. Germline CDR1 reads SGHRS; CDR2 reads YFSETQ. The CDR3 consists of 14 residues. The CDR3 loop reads CASSSGQGKETQYF. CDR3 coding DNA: TGCGCCAGCAGCTCGGGACAGGGAAAAGAGACCCAGTACTTC.

CDR3 sequence: CASSQGGSGGAQRSYGYTF. Here the CDR3 DNA reads TGTGCCAGCAGCCAAGGGGGGTCCGGCGGGGCACAGCGGTCCTATGGCTACACCTTC. The chain carries TRBV14 and TRBJ1-2; tentative D call: TRBD1 (5 bases). Trimming stripped 1 base from V and 4 bases from J, with 25 bases between. Germline-derived CDR1 and CDR2 are SGHDN and FVKESK. The CDR3 has 19 amino acids.

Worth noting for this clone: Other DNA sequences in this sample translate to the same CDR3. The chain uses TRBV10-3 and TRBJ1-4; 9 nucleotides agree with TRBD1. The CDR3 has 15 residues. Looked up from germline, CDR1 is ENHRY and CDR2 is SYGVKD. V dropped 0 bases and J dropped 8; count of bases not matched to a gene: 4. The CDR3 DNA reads TGTGCCATCAGTGAGTCGGGGACAGGGAGAGAAAAACTGTTTTTT. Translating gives CAISESGTGREKLFF.

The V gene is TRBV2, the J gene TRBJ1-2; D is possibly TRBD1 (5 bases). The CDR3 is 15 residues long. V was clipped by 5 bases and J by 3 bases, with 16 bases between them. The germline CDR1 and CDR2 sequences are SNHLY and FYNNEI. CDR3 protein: CASSQTAPGDYGYTF. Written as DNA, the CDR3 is TGTGCCAGCAGTCAGACAGCCCCCGGTGACTATGGCTACACCTTC.

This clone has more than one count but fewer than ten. CDR3 DNA: TGCAGCGTCGAAACGACAGGGAACACTGAAGCTTTCTTT. It encodes CSVETTGNTEAFF. The V call is TRBV29-1, the J call TRBJ1-1, with D maybe TRBD1 (6 bases). V was shortened by 6 bases and J by 1 base, with 12 bases between the two germline ends. Germline CDR1 reads SQVTM; CDR2 reads ANQGSEA. The CDR3 contains 13 residues.

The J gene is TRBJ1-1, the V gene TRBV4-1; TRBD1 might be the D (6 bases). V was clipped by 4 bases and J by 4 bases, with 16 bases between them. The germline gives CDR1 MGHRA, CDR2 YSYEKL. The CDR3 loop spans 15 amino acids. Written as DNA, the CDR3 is TGCGCCAGCAGCCGTCGACAGGCCTTGGGCACTGAAGCTTTCTTT. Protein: CASSRRQALGTEAFF.

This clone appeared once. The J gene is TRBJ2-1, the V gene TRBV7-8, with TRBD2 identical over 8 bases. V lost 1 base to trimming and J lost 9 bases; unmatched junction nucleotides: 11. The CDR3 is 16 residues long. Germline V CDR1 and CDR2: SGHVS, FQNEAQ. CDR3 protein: CASSLVSGGPLGEQFF. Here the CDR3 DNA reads TGTGCCAGCAGCTTAGTATCGGGGGGGCCTTTGGGTGAGCAGTTCTTC. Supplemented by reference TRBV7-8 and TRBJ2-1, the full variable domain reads GAGVSQSPRYKVAKRGQDVALRCDPISGHVSLFWYQQALGQGPEFLTYFQNEAQLDKSGLPSDRFFAERPEGSVSTLKIQRTQQEDSAVYLCASSLVSGGPLGEQFFGPGTRLTVL.

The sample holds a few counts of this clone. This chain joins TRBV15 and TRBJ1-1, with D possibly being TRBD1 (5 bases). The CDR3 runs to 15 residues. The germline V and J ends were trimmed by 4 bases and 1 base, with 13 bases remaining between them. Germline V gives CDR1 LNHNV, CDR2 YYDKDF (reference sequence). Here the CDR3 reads CATSIWGVQNTEAFF. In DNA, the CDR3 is TGTGCCACCAGCATATGGGGGGTCCAGAACACTGAAGCTTTCTTT.

The CDR3 sequence is CASSPTMGRNQPQHF. CDR3 nucleotide sequence: TGTGCCAGTAGTCCTACAATGGGCCGCAATCAGCCCCAGCATTTT. The chain is built from TRBV19 and TRBJ1-5, with no clear D. Trimming stripped 5 bases from V and 2 bases from J, with 13 bases between. The CDR3 has 15 residues. Looked up from germline, CDR1 is LNHDA and CDR2 is SQIVND (reference sequence).

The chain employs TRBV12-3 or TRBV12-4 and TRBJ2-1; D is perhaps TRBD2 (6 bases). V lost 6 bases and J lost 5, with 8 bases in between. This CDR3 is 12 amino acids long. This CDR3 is CASRRGDNEQFF. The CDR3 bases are TGTGCCAGCAGGCGGGGCGACAATGAGCAGTTCTTC.